Presented here are 13 T cell receptor beta chains from one specimen sequenced in a study of blood T cell repertoires in COVID-19. Repertoires were generated with immunoSEQ multiplex PCR, while TCRdb's copy carries only in-frame clones and drops some. The table shows about 380,000 clones, with 70% to 90% occurring only once. The source material was PBMCs or T cells enriched from blood (not recorded which). These receptor sequences come from a woman under 30 who had recovered from COVID-19.

The CDR3 nucleotides read TGTGCCAGCAGTCTTGACAGGGGCCTGTTTTTT. Translated: CASSLDRGLFF. The chain couples TRBV7-2 to TRBJ2-2; TRBD1 matches 8 bases. Germline V gene lookup returns CDR1 SGHTA and CDR2 FQGNSA. This CDR3 has 11 residues. V lost 6 bases, J lost 14 bases, and 5 bases stayed unmatched.

The genes are TRBV5-5 and TRBJ2-1; D is undetermined. V gave up 4 bases and J gave up 5 bases, with 13 bases separating them. CDR3 size: 14 residues. CDR1 is SGHKS and CDR2 is YYEKEE in the germline V gene (reference sequence). Here the CDR3 reads CASSPVHQDNEQFF. In DNA, the CDR3 is TGTGCCAGCAGCCCGGTCCATCAAGACAATGAGCAGTTCTTC.

The chain has TRBV10-3 and TRBJ1-1; possibly TRBD1 for D (5 bases). This CDR3 spans 14 amino acids. Germline V gives CDR1 ENHRY, CDR2 SYGVKD. Trimming cost V 4 bases and J 10 bases, with 19 bases left between them. CDR3 sequence reads: CAISAGPDPKSAFF. CDR3 nucleotide sequence: TGTGCCATCAGTGCAGGGCCGGACCCCAAGTCAGCTTTCTTT.

The chain employs TRBV30 and TRBJ2-3, with D possibly TRBD2 on 5 matching bases. Trimming shortened V by 5 bases and J by 5 bases, and 11 bases separated the two germline ends. The CDR3 spans 12 residues. Germline lookup yields CDR1 GTSNPN and CDR2 SVGIG (reference sequence). The CDR3 DNA follows: TGTGCCTGGGCCGCAGGAGGAGATACGCAGTATTTT. This encodes CAWAAGGDTQYF.

The rearrangement joins TRBV6-2 or TRBV6-3 to TRBJ2-1; 10 nucleotides line up with TRBD2. The germline V gene has CDR1 MNHEY and CDR2 SVGEGT. The junction had 5 bases not matched to a gene; V was cut back by 2 bases and J by 7 bases. CDR3 length equals 15 residues. CDR3 sequence (DNA): TGTGCCAGCAGTTACAAGGGACTAGCGTCTAATGAGCAGTTCTTC. Its translation is CASSYKGLASNEQFF.

The V and J genes are TRBV30 and TRBJ2-2; 9 bases line up with TRBD1. In germline, CDR1 is GTSNPN, CDR2 SVGIG (reference sequence). V dropped 2 bases and J dropped 9; count of bases not matched to a gene: 10. The CDR3 covers 15 residues. The CDR3 sequence is CAWSRLRTGARELFF. The CDR3 DNA reads as TGTGCCTGGAGTCGACTCCGGACAGGGGCTAGGGAGCTGTTTTTT.

This chain links TRBV5-1 with TRBJ2-2; 7 nucleotides line up with TRBD1. Germline CDR1 SGHRS, CDR2 YFSETQ. CDR3 length: 18 amino acids. V lost 4 bases to trimming and J lost 2 bases; unmatched junction nucleotides: 14. The CDR3 loop reads CASSPTSRDRVNTGELFF. The CDR3 bases are TGCGCCAGCAGCCCGACCTCTAGGGACAGAGTTAACACCGGGGAGCTGTTTTTT. Using reference TRBV5-1 and TRBJ2-2 for the parts outside the CDR3, the full variable domain is KAGVTQTPRYLIKTRGQQVTLSCSPISGHRSVSWYQQTPGQGLQFLFEYFSETQRNKGNFPGRFSGRQFSNSRSEMNVSTLELGDSALYLCASSPTSRDRVNTGELFFGEGSRLTVL.

V usage is TRBV25-1 and J usage is TRBJ2-2, with D tentatively TRBD1 (5 bases). The CDR3 loop spans 14 amino acids. Trimming cost V 5 bases and J 6 bases, with 13 bases left between them. Germline V gives CDR1 MGHDK, CDR2 SYGVNS. The CDR3 loop is CASSPTEEAGELFF. The CDR3 region has the DNA TGTGCCAGCAGTCCGACAGAGGAAGCCGGGGAGCTGTTTTTT.

V gene TRBV5-4 combines with J gene TRBJ2-3; D unresolved. The CDR3 length is 15 residues. V lost 2 bases and J lost 0, with 10 bases in between. Germline CDR1 reads SGHNT; CDR2 reads YYREEE (reference sequence). The CDR3 nucleotides are TGTGCCAGCAGCTTTTTGACAACTAGCACAGATACGCAGTATTTT. Encoded protein: CASSFLTTSTDTQYF.

This clone was seen once. The chain recombines TRBV5-1 with TRBJ1-3; D is unclear. CDR3 length: 16 amino acids. Germline CDR1 is SGHRS and CDR2 is YFSETQ. The V and J ends lost 2 bases and 0 bases respectively, with 12 bases between them. The CDR3 loop is CASSLGVPLSGNTIYF. For the CDR3, the DNA is TGCGCCAGCAGCTTAGGAGTACCTCTCTCTGGAAACACCATATATTTT.

The gene calls are TRBV4-1 and TRBJ1-1; 7 bases align to TRBD1. Germline assignment: CDR1 MGHRA and CDR2 YSYEKL. With 5 bases clipped from V and 3 bases from J, the junction kept 3 bases outside the gene matches. This CDR3 spans 13 amino acids. CDR3 sequence: CASSYDRDTEAFF. The CDR3 DNA reads as TGCGCCAGCAGCTACGACAGGGACACTGAAGCTTTCTTT.

In its sample, this clone was seen once. The V and J genes are TRBV15 and TRBJ2-2; the D is unclear. V lost 6 bases, J lost 0 bases, and 8 bases lay in between. Germline CDR1 and CDR2: LNHNV and YYDKDF (reference sequence). The CDR3 is made up of 14 amino acids. CDR3 sequence reads: CATRISSNTGELFF. The CDR3 nucleotides read TGTGCCACCAGGATTAGCTCGAACACCGGGGAGCTGTTTTTT.

This chain uses TRBV6-5 with TRBJ1-1; TRBD1 agrees at 7 bases. The germline V gene encodes CDR1 MNHEY and CDR2 SVGAGI. Unmatched junction bases numbered 6, after V lost 7 bases and J lost 4 bases. CDR3 length: 13 residues. This CDR3 reads CASTPQGSTEAFF. DNA of the CDR3: TGTGCCAGCACCCCACAGGGGAGCACTGAAGCTTTCTTT.